The T cell receptor beta chain under discussion was sequenced for a study of identical twins. General observations from the study: Beta out-of-frame sequences showed weaker excess sharing between twins. Insertion counts were lower in abundant cord blood beta clonotypes, a trend that memory repertoires did not show. Potential partial confounding of zero-insertion analyses by invariant MAIT and iNKT cells was noted.

This clonotype was observed once. Antigen unknown. The CDR3 consists of 13 residues. The germline gives CDR1 SGHTA, CDR2 FQGNSA. Trimming removed 0 bases from V and 5 bases from J, with 5 bases in between. A universal primer site arose from template switching, and cDNA bore unique molecular identifiers. TCRdb redid the calling of the 5' RACE reads with MiXCR, one entry per CDR3 protein. The sample has 450,000 or so distinct CDR3 sequences; around 14% are singletons. This same sample was also part of a study on yellow fever vaccine responses in identical twins.

Material for sequencing was CD4+ T cells sorted from blood. The source is a woman younger than 30 in good health. The chain is built from TRBV7-2 and TRBJ2-4; D ambiguous. CDR3 region: CASSLASENIQYF. The CDR3 nucleotides are TGTGCCAGCAGCTTAGCATCGGAAAACATTCAGTACTTC.